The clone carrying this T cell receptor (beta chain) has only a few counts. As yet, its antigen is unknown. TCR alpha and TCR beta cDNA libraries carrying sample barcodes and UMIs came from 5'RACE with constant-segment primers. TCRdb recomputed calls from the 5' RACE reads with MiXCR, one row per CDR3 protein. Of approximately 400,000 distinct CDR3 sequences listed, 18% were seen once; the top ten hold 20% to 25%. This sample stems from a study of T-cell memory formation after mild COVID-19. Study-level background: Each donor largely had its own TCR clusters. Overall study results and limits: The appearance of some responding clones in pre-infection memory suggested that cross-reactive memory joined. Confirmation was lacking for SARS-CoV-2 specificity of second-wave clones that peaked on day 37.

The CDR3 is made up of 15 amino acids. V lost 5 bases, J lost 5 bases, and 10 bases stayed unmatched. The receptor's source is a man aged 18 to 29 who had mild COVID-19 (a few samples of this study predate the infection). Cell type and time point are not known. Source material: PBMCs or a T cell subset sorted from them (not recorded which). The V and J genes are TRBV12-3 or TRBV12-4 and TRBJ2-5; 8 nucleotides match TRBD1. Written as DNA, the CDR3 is TGTGCCAGCAGTAGATTACAGGGGGTGTGGGAGACCCAGTACTTC. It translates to CASSRLQGVWETQYF.